Following are 32 T cell receptor beta chains from one sample sequenced in a study of blood T cell repertoires in COVID-19. TCRdb's table, derived via immunoSEQ multiplex PCR, lists solely in-frame clones and lacks some. The sample has roughly 190,000 clones, roughly 82% seen once. The sequencing sample was made of PBMCs or T cells enriched from blood (not recorded which). These receptor sequences come from a man in his forties who had recovered from COVID-19.

The rearrangement joins TRBV28 to TRBJ1-2; tentatively, D is TRBD1 (5 bases). CDR1 MDHEN and CDR2 SYDVKM come from the germline V gene. The CDR3 sequence is 15 residues long. With 6 bases removed from V and 2 bases from J, the gap between germline ends came to 16 bases. The CDR3 region has the DNA TGTGCCAGCAGCCCCGTCGGCGGGGGGAACTATGGCTACACCTTC. It translates to CASSPVGGGNYGYTF.

The V call is TRBV9, the J call TRBJ2-7, with a tentative D call TRBD1 (6 bases). Germline V gene lookup returns CDR1 SGDLS and CDR2 YYNGEE. The V and J ends lost 0 bases and 0 bases respectively, with 10 bases between them. The CDR3 runs 15 residues. The chain's CDR3 is CASSVDTGSSYEQYF. The CDR3 nucleotides read TGTGCCAGCAGCGTAGATACAGGGAGCTCCTACGAGCAGTACTTC.

The chain joins TRBV2 to TRBJ2-1; TRBD2 is a possible D gene (5 bases). The V gene's germline CDR1 is SNHLY and CDR2 FYNNEI. V was pared by 5 bases and J by 0 bases, with 8 bases between. This CDR3 is built from 14 residues. The CDR3 nucleotides are TGTGCCAGCAGTATTAGCGTCTCCTACAATGAGCAGTTCTTC. This gives the protein CASSISVSYNEQFF.

The chain links TRBV9 to TRBJ1-2, with D uncertain. Trimming stripped 2 bases from V and 3 bases from J, with 8 bases between. The CDR3 extends over 13 amino acids. Germline lookup yields CDR1 SGDLS and CDR2 YYNGEE. The CDR3 DNA sequence: TGTGCCAGCAGCGTCGGGAGGGACTATGGCTACACCTTC. This gives the protein CASSVGRDYGYTF.

The rearrangement uses TRBV6-2 or TRBV6-3 and TRBJ2-7, with D hard to call. This CDR3 has 16 amino acids. Germline values: CDR1 MNHEY, CDR2 SVGEGT. V lost 0 bases, J lost 0 bases, and 12 bases lay in between. Written as DNA, the CDR3 is TGTGCCAGCAGTTACTCCCGGGTTCTAAGCTCCTACGAGCAGTACGTC. Its protein is CASSYSRVLSSYEQYV.

The genes are TRBV7-3 and TRBJ2-3; 13 bases align to TRBD2. CDR1 is SGHTA and CDR2 is FQGTGA in the germline V gene. The junction had 3 bases not matched to a gene; V was cut back by 5 bases and J by 1 base. This CDR3 has 16 residues. The CDR3 DNA reads as TGTGCCAGCAGCACCGGACTAGCGGGAGGCACAGATACGCAGTATTTT. Amino acid sequence: CASSTGLAGGTDTQYF.

The genes are TRBV12-3 or TRBV12-4 and TRBJ1-1, with 7 bases identical to TRBD1. CDR3 size: 13 residues. V dropped 6 bases and J dropped 1; count of bases not matched to a gene: 2. Here the CDR3 reads CASRGQQNTEAFF. The CDR3 nucleotides read TGTGCCAGCAGGGGACAGCAGAACACTGAAGCTTTCTTT.

The J gene is TRBJ1-1, the V gene TRBV19, with TRBD1 as a possible D gene (6 bases). Germline V gene lookup returns CDR1 LNHDA and CDR2 SQIVND (reference sequence). CDR3 length equals 14 residues. Trimming stripped 3 bases from V and 3 bases from J, with 11 bases between. The CDR3: CASSILDSHTEAFF. Written as DNA, the CDR3 is TGTGCCAGTAGTATTCTGGACAGTCACACTGAAGCTTTCTTT.

The gene calls are TRBV9 and TRBJ1-3, with 7 positions matching TRBD1. The germline V gene has CDR1 SGDLS and CDR2 YYNGEE. This CDR3 contains 12 residues. V lost 7 bases to trimming and J lost 2 bases; unmatched junction nucleotides: 0. DNA of the CDR3: TGTGCCAGCGGGACAGCTGGAAACACCATATATTTT. As protein: CASGTAGNTIYF.

J is TRBJ2-2 and V is TRBV15; 13 positions agree with TRBD2. V was pared by 4 bases and J by 6 bases, with 2 bases of the junction left unmatched. Germline V lookup: CDR1 LNHNV, CDR2 YYDKDF (reference sequence). CDR3 length equals 15 residues. The CDR3 region is CATSITSGRAGELFF. In DNA form, the CDR3 reads TGTGCCACCAGCATTACTAGCGGGAGGGCCGGGGAGCTGTTTTTT.

The rearrangement links TRBV5-1 to TRBJ2-1; TRBD2 might be the D (6 bases). The V gene's germline CDR1 is SGHRS and CDR2 YFSETQ. V was clipped by 6 bases and J by 0 bases, with 10 bases between them. The CDR3 is 14 amino acids. DNA for the CDR3: TGCGCCAGCAACGGGGGATTCTCCTACAATGAGCAGTTCTTC. It translates to CASNGGFSYNEQFF.

V usage is TRBV29-1 and J usage is TRBJ2-7; 10 bases are a match to TRBD2. CDR3 length equals 15 residues. Germline loops: CDR1 SQVTM, CDR2 ANQGSEA. Losses at the gene ends were 4 bases for V and 1 base for J; bases not matched to a gene: 7. For the CDR3, the DNA is TGCAGCGTTGCGGGCACTAGCGGGAAATCCTACGAGCAGTACTTC. It encodes CSVAGTSGKSYEQYF.

V usage is TRBV5-1 and J usage is TRBJ2-3; tentatively, D is TRBD2 (5 bases). Germline CDR1 SGHRS, CDR2 YFSETQ. V was shortened by 0 bases and J by 6 bases, with 11 bases between the two germline ends. CDR3 length equals 14 residues. CDR3 bases: TGCGCCAGCAGCTTGGCCTTACCGGGGGATACGCAGTATTTT. This gives the protein CASSLALPGDTQYF.

The chain links TRBV27 to TRBJ2-2; TRBD1 is a possible D gene (7 bases). Germline loops: CDR1 MNHEY, CDR2 SMNVEV (reference sequence). The CDR3 has 16 amino acids. V was shortened by 2 bases and J by 3 bases, with 13 bases between the two germline ends. The CDR3 protein is CASSLAGQLYTGELFF. For the CDR3, the DNA is TGTGCCAGCAGTTTAGCGGGACAGTTATACACCGGGGAGCTGTTTTTT.

This sequence joins TRBV28 and TRBJ2-3; TRBD2 is a possible D gene (6 bases). Trimming took off 7 bases at V and 5 bases at J, with 19 bases between the two ends. The CDR3 sequence is 15 residues long. From germline, CDR1 is MDHEN and CDR2 SYDVKM. The CDR3 reads CASIPHGGDVDTQYF. CDR3 DNA: TGTGCCAGCATCCCTCACGGGGGAGACGTAGATACGCAGTATTTT.

This clone has more than one count but fewer than ten. The J gene is TRBJ2-7, the V gene TRBV3-1 (or the pseudogene TRBV3-2); D perhaps matches TRBD1 (6 bases). From germline, CDR1 is LGHDT and CDR2 YNNKEL (reference sequence). V lost 4 bases and J 9 bases, leaving 22 bases between the germline ends. This CDR3 contains 15 residues. The CDR3 coding sequence is TGTGCCAGCAGCCCATATACAGGGACGGCCGCCGTGCAGTACTTC. Amino acid sequence: CASSPYTGTAAVQYF.

The sample holds one count of this clone. The V gene is TRBV1, the J gene TRBJ2-1; the table's D call, TRBD1, was not checked against the DNA. TRBV1 is a listed pseudogene. The CDR3 covers 13 residues. The CDR3 region is CKMHQFSYNEQFF. CDR3 in DNA: TGCAAAATGCACCAGTTCTCCTACAATGAGCAGTTCTTC.

This clone has a handful of counts. The chain uses TRBV7-8 and TRBJ2-2; D is ambiguous. This CDR3 has 14 residues. Germline CDR1 and CDR2: SGHVS and FQNEAQ. The V end lost 6 bases, the J end lost 6 bases, and 14 bases lay between the germline ends. The CDR3, as DNA: TGTGCCAGCAGGCCCCAATCGGGTCCCGGGGAGCTGTTTTTT. Encoded protein: CASRPQSGPGELFF.

The chain couples TRBV30 to TRBJ1-1, with 8 bases fitting TRBD1. Germline CDR1 GTSNPN, CDR2 SVGIG (reference sequence). The CDR3 has 11 residues. J gave up 11 bases and V 1 base, and 3 bases lay outside the gene matches. CDR3 nucleotide sequence: TGTGCCTGGAGTGGGACAGGGAGGGCTTTCTTT. This translates into CAWSGTGRAFF.

This clone is a singleton in its sample. The chain is built from TRBV5-4 and TRBJ2-3; 7 nucleotides align to TRBD2. This CDR3 region has 15 residues. After removal of 4 bases from V and 0 bases from J, the junction contained 5 bases not matched to a gene. Germline values: CDR1 SGHNT, CDR2 YYREEE (reference sequence). The CDR3 bases are TGTGCCAGCAGCCGAGCGGGACGTAGCACAGATACGCAGTATTTT. Translation: CASSRAGRSTDTQYF.

This clone showed up many times. The J gene is TRBJ2-2, the V gene TRBV9; no firm D call. Germline V lookup: CDR1 SGDLS, CDR2 YYNGEE. The CDR3 has 15 amino acids. Deletions cut 3 bases from V and 0 bases from J, with 9 bases between. This CDR3 reads CASSAGNTNTGELFF. CDR3 coding DNA: TGTGCCAGCAGCGCAGGAAATACGAACACCGGGGAGCTGTTTTTT.

The chain uses TRBV9 and TRBJ1-3, with D maybe TRBD1 (5 bases). Germline values: CDR1 SGDLS, CDR2 YYNGEE. This CDR3 is built from 15 residues. The ends were cut back, 3 bases at V and 1 base at J, with 11 bases in the middle. CDR3 region: CASSGTGKSGNTIYF. The DNA for the CDR3 is TGTGCCAGCAGCGGAACAGGAAAATCTGGAAACACCATATATTTT.

This clone came up once. The chain carries TRBV13 and TRBJ1-1; possibly TRBD1 for D (5 bases). The CDR3 loop spans 16 amino acids. Looked up from germline, CDR1 is PRHDT and CDR2 is FYEKMQ (reference sequence). With 3 bases removed from V and 5 bases from J, the gap between germline ends came to 19 bases. CDR3 residues: CASSFGGLSKGTEAFF. In nucleotides, the CDR3 is TGTGCCAGCAGCTTTGGGGGACTTAGCAAGGGAACTGAAGCTTTCTTT. The entire variable domain, with the rest obtained from reference TRBV13 and TRBJ1-1, is as follows: AAGVIQSPRHLIKEKRETATLKCYPIPRHDTVYWYQQGPGQDPQFLISFYEKMQSDKGSIPDRFSAQQFSDYHSELNMSSLELGDSALYFCASSFGGLSKGTEAFFGQGTRLTVV.

V is TRBV19 and J is TRBJ2-1; D is undetermined. The CDR3 has 15 amino acids. Trimming cost V 3 bases and J 4 bases, with 13 bases left between them. The germline gives CDR1 LNHDA, CDR2 SQIVND (reference sequence). The CDR3 protein is CASSMRLSEYNEQFF. The CDR3 DNA follows: TGTGCCAGTAGTATGCGACTCTCGGAATACAATGAGCAGTTCTTC.

This clone is a singleton in its sample. The chain uses TRBV27 and TRBJ2-1; TRBD1 aligns across 12 bases. The CDR3 consists of 23 residues. V dropped 0 bases and J dropped 4; count of bases not matched to a gene: 22. Germline V gene sequence: CDR1 MNHEY, CDR2 SMNVEV (reference sequence). The CDR3: CASSLSPGQGAWCAKTEYNEQFF. The CDR3 DNA reads as TGTGCCAGCAGTTTATCTCCGGGACAGGGGGCTTGGTGTGCCAAGACAGAATACAATGAGCAGTTCTTC.

The chain combines TRBV4-2 with TRBJ2-5; TRBD1 matches at 12 bases. Germline V gene lookup returns CDR1 LGHNA and CDR2 YNFKEQ. V was pared by 3 bases and J by 5 bases, with 4 bases of the junction left unmatched. CDR3 size: 15 residues. The CDR3 protein is CASSQGQGAAETQYF. As DNA, the CDR3 is TGTGCCAGCAGCCAGGGACAGGGGGCGGCGGAGACCCAGTACTTC.

This chain joins TRBV7-9 and TRBJ2-3; 9 nucleotides agree with TRBD2. Trimming took 4 bases from V and 4 from J; bases not matched to a gene: 12. The germline CDR1 and CDR2 sequences are SEHNR and FQNEAQ (reference sequence). The CDR3 covers 17 residues. CDR3 sequence (DNA): TGTGCCAGCAGCTCCCCCGCAGGGGCGGGAGGGGCAGATACGCAGTATTTT. Amino acids: CASSSPAGAGGADTQYF.

The chain has TRBV7-3 and TRBJ1-1; 7 positions match TRBD1. V shed 5 bases, J shed 1 base, and the junction held 7 bases outside the gene matches. This CDR3 is built from 15 residues. Germline V gene sequence: CDR1 SGHTA, CDR2 FQGTGA. CDR3 DNA sequence: TGTGCCAGCAGCCCGGGGACAGTAAGGAACACTGAAGCTTTCTTT. Protein sequence: CASSPGTVRNTEAFF.

The V and J genes are TRBV5-1 and TRBJ2-6; 9 bases fit TRBD1. Germline trimming cut 4 bases from V and 3 bases from J; bases unmatched to any gene: 5. This CDR3 region has 16 residues. The V gene's germline CDR1 is SGHRS and CDR2 YFSETQ. The CDR3 bases are TGCGCCAGCAGCACGGACAGGGGTAGTGGGGCCAACGTCCTGACTTTC. Encoded protein: CASSTDRGSGANVLTF. Drawing the rest from reference TRBV5-1 and TRBJ2-6, the complete variable domain is KAGVTQTPRYLIKTRGQQVTLSCSPISGHRSVSWYQQTPGQGLQFLFEYFSETQRNKGNFPGRFSGRQFSNSRSEMNVSTLELGDSALYLCASSTDRGSGANVLTFGAGSRLTVL.

The chain's CDR3 is CASSSTRLDTGRYNEQFF. The CDR3 DNA reads TGTGCCAGCAGTTCGACTCGCTTGGATACAGGGCGCTACAATGAGCAGTTCTTC. The genes are TRBV28 and TRBJ2-1, with a possible D match to TRBD1 (6 bases). V was trimmed by 4 bases and J by 3 bases, leaving 22 bases between them. Germline V CDR1 and CDR2: MDHEN, SYDVKM. The CDR3 totals 18 residues.

V usage is TRBV4-3 and J usage is TRBJ1-2; 7 bases line up with TRBD1. This CDR3 is 12 amino acids long. V dropped 5 bases and J dropped 10; count of bases not matched to a gene: 7. Germline values: CDR1 LGHNA, CDR2 YSLEER. CDR3 amino acids: CASSSLGTAYTF. In DNA form, the CDR3 reads TGCGCCAGCAGCTCGTTAGGGACAGCCTACACCTTC.

Here the CDR3 reads CAWSNGGSGNTIYF. The CDR3 region has the DNA TGTGCCTGGAGTAACGGGGGCTCTGGAAACACCATATATTTT. V gene TRBV30 combines with J gene TRBJ1-3; TRBD1 is a possible D gene (5 bases). The CDR3 runs 14 residues. V was clipped by 2 bases and J by 0 bases, with 8 bases between them. Germline V gene data show CDR1 as GTSNPN and CDR2 as SVGIG (reference sequence).